Listed below are T cell receptor beta chains from one sample, sequenced in a study of blood T cell repertoires in COVID-19. Assay: immunoSEQ multiplex PCR; the TCRdb copy retains only in-frame clones and omits some. This table has some 87,000 clones, about 85% appearing once. Sequencing was carried out using peripheral blood. These receptors were taken from an older man with active or convalescent COVID-19. Both conserved end residues are part of each CDR3. The D gene is left open where the match is weak. Clone size appears in some rows only: once, few, many, or a class for an expanded clone.

v_gene: TRBV10-2; abundance: NA; j_gene: TRBJ1-2; d_gene: NA; CDR3aa: CASSESRSIYGYTF; CDR3nt: TGCGCCAGCAGTGAGTCTCGGAGTATCTATGGCTACACCTTC
v_gene: TRBV27; abundance: few; j_gene: TRBJ1-2; d_gene: NA; CDR3aa: CASSLSLGNYGYTF; CDR3nt: TGTGCCAGCAGTTTATCTCTCGGGAACTATGGCTACACCTTC
v_gene: TRBV14; abundance: NA; j_gene: TRBJ1-2; d_gene: NA; CDR3aa: CASSPPGFNYGYTF; CDR3nt: TGTGCCAGCAGCCCCCCGGGTTTTAACTATGGCTACACCTTC
v_gene: TRBV5-4; abundance: NA; j_gene: TRBJ2-3; d_gene: TRBD2; CDR3aa: CASSFPGLAGVSDTQYF; CDR3nt: TGTGCCAGCAGCTTCCCCGGACTAGCGGGGGTATCAGATACGCAGTATTTT
v_gene: TRBV27; abundance: NA; j_gene: TRBJ1-1; d_gene: NA; CDR3aa: CASSRIALTDTEAFF; CDR3nt: TGTGCCAGCAGCCGAATCGCCCTTACAGACACTGAAGCTTTCTTT
v_gene: TRBV2; abundance: few; j_gene: TRBJ1-1; d_gene: NA; CDR3aa: CASRERTENTEAFF; CDR3nt: TGTGCCAGCAGAGAGAGGACAGAGAACACTGAAGCTTTCTTT
v_gene: TRBV27; abundance: NA; j_gene: TRBJ2-1; d_gene: NA; CDR3aa: CASNPRVYHGTSEQFF; CDR3nt: TGTGCCAGCAACCCCCGGGTCTACCATGGGACAAGTGAGCAGTTCTTC
v_gene: TRBV6-4; abundance: NA; j_gene: TRBJ2-3; d_gene: NA; CDR3aa: CASSVTSGGGTDTQYF; CDR3nt: TGTGCCAGCAGTGTAACGTCAGGGGGAGGTACAGATACGCAGTATTTT
v_gene: TRBV19; abundance: once; j_gene: TRBJ2-2; d_gene: TRBD1; CDR3aa: CASSILGTGDTGELFF; CDR3nt: TGTGCCAGTAGTATACTCGGGACAGGGGACACCGGGGAGCTGTTTTTT
v_gene: TRBV6-6; abundance: NA; j_gene: TRBJ2-2; d_gene: TRBD1; CDR3aa: CASSYPGQSNGELFF; CDR3nt: TGTGCCAGCAGTTACCCGGGACAGTCTAACGGGGAGCTGTTTTTT
v_gene: TRBV5-6; abundance: NA; j_gene: TRBJ2-7; d_gene: TRBD1; CDR3aa: CASSPGTGGYEQYF; CDR3nt: TGTGCCAGCAGCCCCGGGACAGGGGGCTACGAGCAGTACTTC
v_gene: TRBV2; abundance: few; j_gene: TRBJ1-3; d_gene: NA; CDR3aa: CASSSTRRNTIYF; CDR3nt: TGTGCCAGCAGTTCCACGAGGAGGAACACCATATATTTT
v_gene: TRBV5-5; abundance: once; j_gene: TRBJ1-5; d_gene: NA; CDR3aa: CASSLLQGLSNQPQHF; CDR3nt: TGTGCCAGCAGCTTGTTACAGGGCTTAAGCAATCAGCCCCAGCATTTT
v_gene: TRBV5-5; abundance: NA; j_gene: TRBJ2-1; d_gene: TRBD2; CDR3aa: CASSLPGLAGFEQFF; CDR3nt: TGTGCCAGCAGCTTGCCCGGACTAGCGGGGTTTGAGCAGTTCTTC
v_gene: TRBV7-8; abundance: few; j_gene: TRBJ2-7; d_gene: NA; CDR3aa: CASGGVAGTPYEQYF; CDR3nt: TGTGCCAGCGGTGGGGTGGCGGGGACCCCCTACGAGCAGTACTTC
v_gene: TRBV7-2; abundance: NA; j_gene: TRBJ1-2; d_gene: TRBD1; CDR3aa: CASSPSPGQVEGYTF; CDR3nt: TGTGCCAGCAGCCCATCCCCGGGACAGGTGGAAGGCTACACCTTC
v_gene: TRBV6-2/TRBV6-3; abundance: NA; j_gene: TRBJ2-3; d_gene: TRBD1; CDR3aa: CASSYSTGTGWEDTQYF; CDR3nt: TGTGCCAGCAGTTACTCGACCGGGACAGGGTGGGAGGATACGCAGTATTTT
v_gene: TRBV6-5; abundance: NA; j_gene: TRBJ2-7; d_gene: TRBD1; CDR3aa: CASRNTGERGEQYF; CDR3nt: TGTGCCAGCAGGAATACAGGGGAGAGGGGCGAGCAGTACTTC
v_gene: TRBV29-1; abundance: NA; j_gene: TRBJ1-4; d_gene: NA; CDR3aa: CSALLFLGGREKLFF; CDR3nt: TGCAGCGCCCTACTTTTCTTGGGGGGAAGAGAAAAACTGTTTTTT
v_gene: TRBV6-5; abundance: NA; j_gene: TRBJ2-7; d_gene: TRBD1; CDR3aa: CASSPAGTGGIEQYF; CDR3nt: TGTGCCAGCAGTCCCGCCGGGACAGGGGGCATCGAGCAGTACTTC